Following are 28 T cell receptor beta chains from one sample sequenced in a study of blood T cell repertoires in COVID-19. Here immunoSEQ multiplex PCR was the method, and the copy in TCRdb shows in-frame clones only, minus some. The sample contains over 300,000 clones, around 85% of which appear only once. Sequencing input: PBMCs or T cells enriched from blood (not recorded which). These receptors all stem from a man aged 25-40 years who had recovered from COVID-19.

The sample holds a few counts of this clone. This chain joins TRBV12-3 or TRBV12-4 and TRBJ2-3; D gene ambiguous. This CDR3 is built from 11 residues. V was trimmed by 5 bases and J by 12 bases, leaving 12 bases between them. Here the CDR3 reads CASSPASVQYF. The CDR3 DNA reads as TGTGCCAGCAGTCCGGCTAGTGTACAGTATTTT.

This chain links TRBV6-5 with TRBJ1-1, with D maybe TRBD1 (6 bases). Germline V gene lookup returns CDR1 MNHEY and CDR2 SVGAGI. This CDR3 is 13 amino acids long. V lost 5 bases and J 6 bases, leaving 13 bases between the germline ends. CDR3 region: CASSNRDVAEAFF. The CDR3 DNA reads TGTGCCAGCAGTAACAGGGATGTCGCTGAAGCTTTCTTT.

This clone was seen once. The chain has TRBV6-5 and TRBJ1-1; D perhaps matches TRBD1 (5 bases). The germline V gene encodes CDR1 MNHEY and CDR2 SVGAGI. The CDR3 totals 11 residues. V was shortened by 6 bases and J by 7 bases, with 9 bases between the two germline ends. The CDR3 coding sequence is TGTGCCAGCAGGGGGGGTTTTGAAGCTTTCTTT. Translation gives CASRGGFEAFF.

In this sample, this clone turned up once. The chain joins TRBV6-5 to TRBJ1-5; 11 bases are a match to TRBD1. The V and J ends lost 6 bases and 6 bases, in that order; junction bases with no gene match: 7. This CDR3 is built from 15 residues. Germline CDR1 is MNHEY and CDR2 is SVGAGI. Here the CDR3 DNA reads TGTGCCAGCAGGGACAGGGGGCGCTTGGGTCAGCCCCAGCATTTT. Its protein product is CASRDRGRLGQPQHF.

The gene calls are TRBV9 and TRBJ2-5; 7 positions agree with TRBD2. Germline V gene lookup returns CDR1 SGDLS and CDR2 YYNGEE. The CDR3 runs 15 residues. Trimming cost V 0 bases and J 5 bases; bases outside gene matches: 7. The CDR3 DNA sequence: TGTGCCAGCAGCGTAGCTTCGGGGGGAGGGGAGACCCAGTACTTC. Its translation is CASSVASGGGETQYF.

On this clone: Within the sample, other DNA sequences also encode this same CDR3. V is TRBV5-1 and J is TRBJ1-1, with D unresolved. Trimming left V 1 base short and J 3 bases short, with 7 bases between. The germline gives CDR1 SGHRS, CDR2 YFSETQ. There are 13 residues in the CDR3. CDR3 DNA: TGCGCCAGCAGCTTGACCGGTGACACTGAAGCTTTCTTT. It yields the protein CASSLTGDTEAFF. Together with reference TRBV5-1 and TRBJ1-1, the CDR3 gives the full variable domain: KAGVTQTPRYLIKTRGQQVTLSCSPISGHRSVSWYQQTPGQGLQFLFEYFSETQRNKGNFPGRFSGRQFSNSRSEMNVSTLELGDSALYLCASSLTGDTEAFFGQGTRLTVV.

The rearrangement links TRBV19 to TRBJ1-2, with 7 nucleotides matching TRBD1. The germline V gene has CDR1 LNHDA and CDR2 SQIVND (reference sequence). V was clipped by 7 bases and J by 7 bases; unmatched bases: 9. The CDR3 is made up of 13 amino acids. CDR3 loop: CASIVQGTSGYTF. CDR3 sequence (DNA): TGTGCCAGTATTGTACAGGGGACGAGTGGCTACACCTTC.

The chain combines TRBV11-2 with TRBJ2-3; 8 positions agree with TRBD2. The CDR3 runs to 18 residues. The germline V gene has CDR1 SGHAT and CDR2 FQNNGV. V gave up 1 base and J gave up 0 bases; unmatched junction bases: 9. The DNA of the CDR3 is TGTGCCAGCAGCTTAGGTGTTGCGCGGGGGGCTAGCACAGATACGCAGTATTTT. It encodes CASSLGVARGASTDTQYF.

To note about this clone: The sample has other DNA sequences that encode this CDR3 too. This chain connects TRBV4-3 to TRBJ2-1; TRBD1 matches 11 bases. V shed 3 bases, J shed 6 bases, and the junction held 7 bases outside the gene matches. Germline V CDR1 and CDR2: LGHNA, YSLEER. This CDR3 has 16 residues. The CDR3 bases are TGCGCCAGCAGCCAGGAAACCGGGACAGGGGGCAATGAGCAGTTCTTC. As protein: CASSQETGTGGNEQFF.

This chain joins TRBV5-4 and TRBJ1-2; 8 positions match TRBD1. V was clipped by 3 bases and J by 8 bases; unmatched bases: 6. Germline V CDR1 and CDR2: SGHNT, YYREEE (reference sequence). There are 13 residues in the CDR3. The CDR3 bases are TGTGCCAGCAGCTCGGACAGGGTGCGGGGCTACACCTTC. Translation gives CASSSDRVRGYTF.

The chain combines TRBV27 with TRBJ1-5; D call uncertain. In germline, CDR1 is MNHEY, CDR2 SMNVEV (reference sequence). Between the trimmed V and J ends, which lost 4 bases and 5 bases, there was a span of 12 bases. This CDR3 region has 14 residues. CDR3 protein: CASSSGFLDQPQHF. CDR3 sequence (DNA): TGTGCCAGCAGTTCGGGGTTCTTGGATCAGCCCCAGCATTTT.

The rearrangement uses TRBV2 and TRBJ1-6; D unclear. Germline CDR1 and CDR2: SNHLY and FYNNEI. V gave up 7 bases and J gave up 6 bases, with 10 bases separating them. This CDR3 is built from 13 residues. The CDR3: CASMPGVNSPLHF. The DNA of the CDR3 is TGTGCCAGCATGCCGGGAGTTAATTCACCCCTCCACTTT.

The gene calls are TRBV9 and TRBJ2-7; a weak D match, TRBD1 (6 bases). CDR3 size: 16 residues. Germline assignment: CDR1 SGDLS and CDR2 YYNGEE. Deletions cut 4 bases from V and 4 bases from J, with 21 bases between. This CDR3 reads CASSTLTGSNPYEQYF. CDR3 in DNA: TGTGCCAGCAGCACCTTGACAGGATCGAACCCTTACGAGCAGTACTTC.

The chain carries TRBV2 and TRBJ1-1; 9 nucleotides line up with TRBD1. CDR3 length: 13 amino acids. Trimming took 8 bases from V and 4 from J; bases not matched to a gene: 5. CDR1 is SNHLY, CDR2 FYNNEI, per germline. The CDR3 DNA follows: TGTGCCAGCGGGGACAGGGTGGGCACTGAAGCTTTCTTT. Translated: CASGDRVGTEAFF.

J is TRBJ2-3 and V is TRBV7-2; D gene ambiguous. Germline V lookup: CDR1 SGHTA, CDR2 FQGNSA. Deletions cut 2 bases from V and 3 bases from J, with 6 bases between. The CDR3 covers 13 residues. The CDR3 sequence: CASSLSRTDTQYF. The CDR3 bases are TGTGCCAGCAGCTTATCTCGTACAGATACGCAGTATTTT.

DNA of the CDR3: TGCGCCAGCAGCCTTCCCAAGGGGGCGGGGGGCCCCTACAATGAGCAGTTCTTC. Protein: CASSLPKGAGGPYNEQFF. V and J are TRBV5-1 and TRBJ2-1; weak D call: TRBD2 (8 bases). Trimming left V 4 bases short and J 2 bases short, with 22 bases between. Germline CDR1 is SGHRS and CDR2 is YFSETQ. This CDR3 contains 18 residues.

Only one count was recorded for this clone. V is TRBV5-4 and J is TRBJ1-1; 7 bases line up with TRBD1. Germline V CDR1 and CDR2: SGHNT, YYREEE (reference sequence). The J segment lost 4 bases and the V segment lost 0 bases, leaving 3 bases of the junction unmatched. The CDR3 loop spans 14 amino acids. CDR3 residues: CASSLEQGLTEAFF. The CDR3 bases are TGTGCCAGCAGCTTGGAACAGGGGCTCACTGAAGCTTTCTTT.

This clone was seen only once. V gene TRBV6-4 combines with J gene TRBJ1-1; D not certain. Trimming removed 10 bases at V and 1 base at J, with 10 bases between. Germline CDR1 and CDR2: MRHNA and SNTAGT. CDR3 length: 12 amino acids. CDR3 sequence reads: CAIPPRNTEAFF. For the CDR3, the DNA is TGTGCCATCCCTCCGAGGAACACTGAAGCTTTCTTT.

This clone was detected ten times or more. Other DNA sequences of this sample code for an identical CDR3. The chain employs TRBV5-4 and TRBJ2-3; 8 nucleotides line up with TRBD2. The V gene end was trimmed by 4 bases and the J gene end by 2 bases; junction bases not matched to a gene: 9. The V gene's germline CDR1 is SGHNT and CDR2 YYREEE (reference sequence). CDR3 length: 16 amino acids. The CDR3 loop reads CASSRGLAGVTDTQYF. CDR3 coding DNA: TGTGCCAGCAGCAGAGGACTAGCAGGGGTCACAGATACGCAGTATTTT. The full variable domain, in which reference TRBV5-4 and TRBJ2-3 provide the parts outside the CDR3, is ETGVTQSPTHLIKTRGQQVTLRCSSQSGHNTVSWYQQALGQGPQFIFQYYREEENGRGNFPPRFSGLQFPNYSSELNVNALELDDSALYLCASSRGLAGVTDTQYFGPGTRLTVL.

The V call is TRBV6-5, the J call TRBJ2-2, with D possibly being TRBD1 (8 bases). The length of the CDR3 is 15 residues. Germline CDR1 and CDR2: MNHEY and SVGAGI. With 8 bases removed from V and 6 bases from J, the gap between germline ends came to 19 bases. CDR3 coding DNA: TGTGCCAGCGGACAACAGGGGGAGGGGGCCGGGGAGCTGTTTTTT. Translated, it gives CASGQQGEGAGELFF.

The chain employs TRBV6-5 and TRBJ2-7, with a tentative D call TRBD1 (7 bases). The CDR3 runs 15 residues. The germline V and J ends were trimmed by 6 bases and 2 bases, with 17 bases remaining between them. The germline V gene has CDR1 MNHEY and CDR2 SVGAGI. CDR3 protein: CASRPVQGTPYEQYF. The CDR3 nucleotides read TGTGCCAGCAGACCGGTACAGGGGACTCCCTACGAGCAGTACTTC.

This clone was counted once. The J gene is TRBJ2-7, the V gene TRBV5-4; perhaps TRBD1 as D (6 bases). V shed 0 bases and J shed 5 bases, with 15 bases lying between them. The CDR3 runs to 15 residues. In germline, CDR1 is SGHNT, CDR2 YYREEE (reference sequence). For the CDR3, the DNA is TGTGCCAGCAGCTTGGGGGGGCGCCTGGGAGACGAGCAGTACTTC. Its protein is CASSLGGRLGDEQYF.

The V and J genes are TRBV2 and TRBJ1-2, with 9 positions matching TRBD1. V shed 7 bases and J 7 bases; nucleotides not matched to a gene: 16. The germline CDR1 and CDR2 sequences are SNHLY and FYNNEI. The CDR3 spans 16 residues. The CDR3 DNA sequence: TGTGCCAGCATGAGGGACAGGGATGCTGGATCCCTTGGCTACACCTTC. Translation: CASMRDRDAGSLGYTF.

The CDR3 loop is CASSGTLYGYTF. The CDR3 DNA is TGTGCCAGCAGCGGGACTCTCTATGGCTACACCTTC. This rearrangement joins TRBV12-3 or TRBV12-4 to TRBJ1-2; D may be TRBD1 (5 bases). The CDR3 runs 12 residues. Trimming pared 6 bases from V and 4 bases from J, leaving 9 bases between.

This chain uses TRBV7-6 with TRBJ2-5, with D perhaps TRBD1 (6 bases). Germline values: CDR1 SGHVS, CDR2 FNYEAQ. The CDR3 runs 12 residues. Trimming removed 4 bases at V and 14 bases at J, with 17 bases between. The CDR3 is CASSSQQGILYF. In DNA, the CDR3 is TGTGCCAGCAGCTCTCAACAGGGAATCCTCTACTTC.

This chain joins TRBV5-1 and TRBJ2-7, with a weak D call TRBD2 (5 bases). The length of the CDR3 is 14 residues. From germline, CDR1 is SGHRS and CDR2 YFSETQ. Trimming cost V 0 bases and J 3 bases, with 10 bases left between them. CDR3: CASSLAGNYYEQYF. The CDR3, as DNA: TGCGCCAGCAGCTTGGCCGGGAATTACTACGAGCAGTACTTC.

This chain joins TRBV5-5 and TRBJ1-6, with D tentatively TRBD1 (5 bases). The CDR3 is made up of 14 amino acids. Looked up from germline, CDR1 is SGHKS and CDR2 is YYEKEE (reference sequence). V gave up 1 base and J gave up 7 bases, with 9 bases separating them. The CDR3 sequence is CASSLSGGNSPLHF. The CDR3, as DNA: TGTGCCAGCAGCTTGTCCGGGGGAAATTCACCCCTCCACTTT.

The chain has TRBV7-8 and TRBJ1-2, with 11 bases identical to TRBD1. The germline V gene encodes CDR1 SGHVS and CDR2 FQNEAQ. The CDR3 totals 13 residues. J lost 5 bases, V lost 6 bases, and 2 bases had no gene match. CDR3 amino acids: CASRGQGAYGYTF. CDR3 coding DNA: TGTGCCAGCAGAGGACAGGGGGCTTATGGCTACACCTTC.